A single T cell receptor beta chain is shown here with its context. The V segment lost 2 bases and the J segment 0 bases; nucleotides outside the gene matches: 4. Germline CDR1 reads SGHTA; CDR2 reads FQGNSA. CDR3 size: 17 residues. This sample was included in a study of human T cells and chemical hapten exposure. Study at large: Alopecia areata, totalis and universalis patients, mostly female, were included.

TCRdb reprocessed the RACE reads via MiXCR and lists one record per CDR3 protein. The sample contains about 190,000 distinct CDR3 sequences, approximately 24% of which appear only once. Noted time point: patch test 3, about 24 weeks after DPC sensitization. Treatment: therapeutic diphenylcyclopropenone sensitization with weekly scalp DPC. The gene calls are TRBV7-2 and TRBJ2-3, with 11 bases fitting TRBD2. Sequences were derived from whole blood, sampled in connection with sensitization to the hapten diphenylcyclopropenone (DPC). This TCR was sampled from a woman between 40 and 55 years old with alopecia areata. Some clones in this sample may be carry-over from other donors' samples. In DNA, the CDR3 is TGTGCCAGCAGCTTACAAACTAGCGGGAGCAGCACAGATACGCAGTATTTT. This codes for CASSLQTSGSSTDTQYF.